The rows below give T cell receptor beta chains drawn from one sample of a study of cytomegalovirus exposure and HLA in healthy donors. Produced via immunoSEQ multiplex PCR; TCRdb's table is partial and in-frame only. Counted here are roughly 150,000 clones, approximately 80% occurring once; the ten biggest clones make up around 3.1%. Sequenced sample: PBMCs. These receptor sequences come from a male donor in good health and CMV-seronegative. The CDR3 runs from the conserved cysteine through the conserved F or W. The D gene is left open where the match is weak. Size is omitted from some rows. Given values are once, few, many or a class for expanded clones.

d_call	v_call	cdr3_length	clone_size	j_call	cdr3_nt	cdr3_aa
TRBD1	TRBV5-1	15	.	TRBJ2-2	TGCGCCAGCAGCTTCAGACAGGGCAACACCGGGGAGCTGTTTTTT	CASSFRQGNTGELFF
.	TRBV19	16	.	TRBJ1-6	TGTGCCAGTAGTTCCCTAACAGTTTTCGGAAATTCACCCCTCCACTTT	CASSSLTVFGNSPLHF
.	TRBV7-9	15	.	TRBJ1-2	TGTGCCAGCAGCTTAGGGACAGCCCGAAACTATGGCTACACCTTC	CASSLGTARNYGYTF
TRBD1	TRBV19	16	.	TRBJ2-7	TGTGCCAGTAGTTGGACCGTCCGGGACAGCGTGTACGAGCAGTACTTC	CASSWTVRDSVYEQYF
.	TRBV6-5	13	.	TRBJ2-7	TGTGCCAGCAGTTCAGACAGGTCCTACGAGCAGTATTTC	CASSSDRSYEQYF
TRBD2	TRBV30	17	.	TRBJ2-5	TGTGCCTGGAGTCTCCAGAGGGTAGCGGGGGGACAAGAGACCCAGTACTTC	CAWSLQRVAGGQETQYF
.	TRBV19	15	.	TRBJ1-4	TGTGCCAGTAGTAGGTCAGGGTCCGCTAATGAAAAACTGTTTTTT	CASSRSGSANEKLFF
.	TRBV5-1	12	few	TRBJ2-7	TGCGCCAGCAGCTTGGAAGGGGACGAGCAGTACTTC	CASSLEGDEQYF
TRBD1	TRBV10-3	13	.	TRBJ1-2	TGTGCCATCACCCCGGACAGGACCTATGGCTACACCTTC	CAITPDRTYGYTF
TRBD2	TRBV7-9	16	.	TRBJ2-4	TGTTCCAGCAGCTGGGGGACTAGCGCTACCAAAAACATTCAGTACTTC	CSSSWGTSATKNIQYF
TRBD1	TRBV5-4	12	once	TRBJ2-1	TGTGCCAGCAGCTCGGACAGGGCTGAGCAGTTCTTC	CASSSDRAEQFF
TRBD2	TRBV7-2	16	.	TRBJ2-7	TGTGCCAGCAGCTTAGAGGCTAGCGGGATCTCCTACGAGCAGTACTTC	CASSLEASGISYEQYF
TRBD1	TRBV2	17	.	TRBJ1-1	TGTGCCAGCACGAAGGACACGACAGGGCCCTTGAACACTGAAGCTTTCTTT	CASTKDTTGPLNTEAFF
.	TRBV7-2	15	.	TRBJ2-7	TGTGCCAGCAGCTTAGGTCTGGGCAGTCTCTACGAGCAGTACTTC	CASSLGLGSLYEQYF
TRBD2	TRBV5-5	14	.	TRBJ2-5	TGTGCCAGCAGCTTTCGGGGGGGCAGGGAGACCCAGTACTTC	CASSFRGGRETQYF
.	TRBV5-1	14	few	TRBJ2-7	TGCGCCAGCAGCTTAGGCAAACAGGTCTACGAGCAGTACTTC	CASSLGKQVYEQYF
.	TRBV25-1	13	few	TRBJ1-5	TGTGCCAGCAGTGGTGGAGGGAAACAGCCCCAGCATTTT	CASSGGGKQPQHF